The 26 T cell receptor beta chains given below trace back to one sample, sequenced in a study of early T cells in non-severe SARS-CoV-2 infection. TCRdb processed the 5' RACE reads anew with MiXCR; each CDR3 protein has one entry. The sample carries some 61,000 distinct CDR3 sequences, over 10% recorded once. The specimen was whole blood. The origin of the receptors is an adult who was a healthcare worker with PCR-confirmed SARS-CoV-2 infection or an uninfected control (not recorded which).

The chain uses TRBV7-6 and TRBJ2-5; 11 bases are shared with TRBD2. J gave up 2 bases and V 2 bases, and 7 bases lay outside the gene matches. Per the germline V gene, CDR1 is SGHVS and CDR2 is FNYEAQ. CDR3 size: 17 residues. The CDR3 DNA follows: TGTGCCAGCAGCTTATCCGGACTAGCGGGCCAACAAGAGACCCAGTACTTC. The encoded protein is CASSLSGLAGQQETQYF.

The chain combines TRBV5-7 with TRBJ1-4; the D gene is possibly TRBD1 (6 bases). TRBV5-7 carries the ORF label, with uncertain function. V gave up 4 bases and J gave up 2 bases, with 27 bases separating them. This CDR3 has 20 amino acids. CDR3 sequence (DNA): TGTGCCAGCAGCCCCACAAGACCGGGACAAAGCCGGTGGACTAATGAAAAACTGTTTTTT. Residues: CASSPTRPGQSRWTNEKLFF.

The gene calls are TRBV3-1 and TRBJ2-5; the match to TRBD2 covers 13 bases. Germline V gene data show CDR1 as LGHDT and CDR2 as YNNKEL (reference sequence). This CDR3 is 19 amino acids long. V was clipped by 0 bases and J by 4 bases; unmatched bases: 11. The CDR3 DNA is TGTGCCAGCAGCCAAGATTATAGGACTAGCGGGAGTAGTTCAGAGACCCAGTACTTC. Translated: CASSQDYRTSGSSSETQYF.

Ten or more counts support this clonotype. The chain combines TRBV28 with TRBJ1-2; maybe TRBD1 (5 bases). Germline V gene sequence: CDR1 MDHEN, CDR2 SYDVKM. The V end lost 5 bases, the J end lost 4 bases, and 8 bases lay between the germline ends. CDR3 size: 12 residues. CDR3 sequence (DNA): TGTGCCAGCAGTGGGGGACCCTATGGCTACACCTTC. Protein sequence: CASSGGPYGYTF.

V gene TRBV27 combines with J gene TRBJ2-7; 8 bases agree with TRBD1. The CDR3 is 16 amino acids. The V segment lost 4 bases and the J segment 3 bases; nucleotides outside the gene matches: 11. The germline CDR1 and CDR2 sequences are MNHEY and SMNVEV (reference sequence). The CDR3 is CASSSIGQGAYYEQYF. Written as DNA, the CDR3 is TGTGCCAGCAGTTCCATCGGACAGGGAGCCTACTACGAGCAGTACTTC.

Points on this clonotype: A junction boundary mismatches the germline segment, possibly from a read error. The chain combines TRBV7-2 with TRBJ1-5, with TRBD1 matching 7 bases. The germline V gene has CDR1 SGHTA and CDR2 FQGNSA. CDR3 length: 13 residues. CDR3 sequence reads: CASSLGGRQPQHF. Here the CDR3 DNA reads TGTGCCAGCAGTTTAGGGGGCCGCCAGCCCCAGCATTTT.

This chain connects TRBV27 to TRBJ2-7; D call uncertain. The CDR3 is 15 residues long. Germline CDR1 is MNHEY and CDR2 is SMNVEV (reference sequence). V gave up 5 bases and J gave up 0 bases, with 14 bases separating them. CDR3 in DNA: TGTGCCAGCAGTATCAGACTCGACCCCTCCTACGAGCAGTACTTC. This encodes CASSIRLDPSYEQYF.

V is TRBV19 and J is TRBJ1-5; maybe TRBD1 (5 bases). The CDR3 loop spans 15 amino acids. Germline CDR1 and CDR2: LNHDA and SQIVND (reference sequence). V was shortened by 2 bases and J by 8 bases, with 16 bases between the two germline ends. CDR3 loop: CASSISQPGDEPQHF. In DNA, the CDR3 is TGTGCCAGTAGTATAAGTCAGCCGGGGGACGAGCCCCAGCATTTT. Combining the CDR3 with reference TRBV19 and TRBJ1-5 gives the whole variable domain DGGITQSPKYLFRKEGQNVTLSCEQNLNHDAMYWYRQDPGQGLRLIYYSQIVNDFQKGDIAEGYSVSREKKESFPLTVTSAQKNPTAFYLCASSISQPGDEPQHFGDGTRLSIL.

This sequence joins TRBV7-3 and TRBJ1-1; D gene unclear. Germline loops: CDR1 SGHTA, CDR2 FQGTGA. Trimming took off 5 bases at V and 3 bases at J, with 13 bases between the two ends. The CDR3 runs 14 residues. CDR3 DNA sequence: TGTGCCAGCAGCCCCTCCGGCGGGGACACTGAAGCTTTCTTT. It yields the protein CASSPSGGDTEAFF.

This clonotype has a handful of counts. CDR3 bases: TGTGCCATCAGACCTGGACCGCCAAATTCCCAAACTGAGCAGTTCTTC. Amino acids: CAIRPGPPNSQTEQFF. This chain joins TRBV10-3 and TRBJ2-1; unclear D gene. The germline V gene encodes CDR1 ENHRY and CDR2 SYGVKD. Trimming removed 6 bases from V and 9 bases from J, with 24 bases in between. This CDR3 is 16 amino acids long.

J is TRBJ2-3 and V is TRBV7-9, with TRBD1 identical over 7 bases. The junction had 6 bases not matched to a gene; V was cut back by 4 bases and J by 2 bases. The V gene's germline CDR1 is SEHNR and CDR2 FQNEAQ (reference sequence). The CDR3 is 15 amino acids. In nucleotides, the CDR3 is TGTGCCAGCAGCTCCGGGGACAGATCCACAGATACGCAGTATTTT. Translation gives CASSSGDRSTDTQYF.

At least ten counts were recorded for this clonotype. The rearrangement joins TRBV9 to TRBJ1-2, with D possibly TRBD1 on 6 matching bases. The CDR3 totals 16 residues. V was pared by 0 bases and J by 4 bases, with 16 bases between. Looked up from germline, CDR1 is SGDLS and CDR2 is YYNGEE. CDR3 loop: CASSVAAQGSPYGYTF. For the CDR3, the DNA is TGTGCCAGCAGCGTAGCAGCTCAGGGGAGCCCCTATGGCTACACCTTC.

The rearrangement joins TRBV2 to TRBJ2-7, with 7 bases identical to TRBD2. Per germline, CDR1 SNHLY and CDR2 FYNNEI. The length of the CDR3 is 14 residues. Losses at the gene ends were 7 bases for V and 2 bases for J; bases not matched to a gene: 8. The CDR3 DNA reads TGTGCCAGCATCAGGGACGGGGGGACCTACGAGCAGTACTTC. It is translated as CASIRDGGTYEQYF.

This clonotype was picked up a small number of times. The chain has TRBV7-9 and TRBJ2-1; no firm D call. Germline assignment: CDR1 SEHNR and CDR2 FQNEAQ (reference sequence). Trimming removed 5 bases at V and 8 bases at J, with 13 bases between. The CDR3 length is 13 residues. CDR3 in DNA: TGTGCCAGCAGCCCCCAAGTGAGTTATGAGCAGTTCTTC. It specifies CASSPQVSYEQFF. Full variable domain (missing parts from reference TRBV7-9 and TRBJ2-1): DTGVSQNPRHKITKRGQNVTFRCDPISEHNRLYWYRQTLGQGPEFLTYFQNEAQLEKSRLLSDRFSAERPKGSFSTLEIQRTEQGDSAMYLCASSPQVSYEQFFGPGTRLTVL.

This clonotype was seen repeatedly, ten times or more. CDR3 sequence reads: CASSQAGTEQYF. CDR3 coding DNA: TGTGCCAGCAGCCAAGCAGGGACAGAGCAGTACTTC. The V call is TRBV3-1, the J call TRBJ2-7, with D possibly TRBD1 on 6 matching bases. Trimming stripped 1 base from V and 7 bases from J, with 8 bases between. The CDR3 is 12 residues long. The germline CDR1 and CDR2 sequences are LGHDT and YNNKEL (reference sequence).

This clonotype has a handful of counts. This chain connects TRBV9 to TRBJ1-1; D is uncertain. From germline, CDR1 is SGDLS and CDR2 YYNGEE. The CDR3 is 13 residues long. Trimming cost V 0 bases and J 2 bases, with 5 bases left between them. CDR3 in amino acids: CASSVGPNTEAFF. DNA for the CDR3: TGTGCCAGCAGCGTAGGGCCCAACACTGAAGCTTTCTTT.

The V and J genes are TRBV29-1 and TRBJ2-3, with D hard to call. The CDR3 loop spans 11 amino acids. Germline lookup yields CDR1 SQVTM and CDR2 ANQGSEA. With 7 bases removed from V and 4 bases from J, the gap between germline ends came to 9 bases. CDR3 region: CSATSADTQYF. As DNA, the CDR3 is TGCAGCGCTACTTCGGCAGATACGCAGTATTTT.

The rearrangement uses TRBV12-3 or TRBV12-4 and TRBJ2-3; 12 bases map to TRBD1. The CDR3 has 16 amino acids. J lost 2 bases, V lost 6 bases, and 6 bases had no gene match. The CDR3 DNA reads as TGTGCCAGCAGCCGGGACAGGGGGCCCGTCACAGATACGCAGTATTTT. Amino acid sequence: CASSRDRGPVTDTQYF.

This clonotype was seen many times. The gene calls are TRBV10-3 and TRBJ1-1; D unclear. Trimming took off 7 bases at V and 8 bases at J, with 14 bases between the two ends. This CDR3 region has 12 residues. The germline CDR1 and CDR2 sequences are ENHRY and SYGVKD. CDR3 bases: TGTGCCATCACTACCCCCGCCGACGAAGCTTTCTTT. It encodes CAITTPADEAFF.

This clonotype appeared many times. The J gene is TRBJ1-1, the V gene TRBV20-1, with D unresolved. Germline V gene lookup returns CDR1 DFQATT and CDR2 SNEGSKA (reference sequence). V dropped 5 bases and J dropped 10 bases, with 17 bases sitting between them. CDR3 length: 12 residues. The CDR3 coding sequence is TGCAGTGCTCAGAGGGCAGCCAAGGGAGCTTTCTTT. It translates to CSAQRAAKGAFF.

The chain joins TRBV7-7 to TRBJ2-1, with TRBD1 identical over 9 bases. The CDR3 consists of 16 residues. Losses at the gene ends were 5 bases for V and 6 bases for J; bases not matched to a gene: 11. Germline V gene lookup returns CDR1 SSHAT and CDR2 FNYEAQ (reference sequence). The CDR3 reads CASSLRPGQGRNEQFF. DNA of the CDR3: TGTGCCAGCAGCCTACGACCGGGACAGGGCCGCAATGAGCAGTTCTTC.

This clonotype has a handful of counts. The V gene is TRBV15, the J gene TRBJ2-1; 7 nucleotides agree with TRBD1. J was trimmed by 4 bases and V by 5 bases; bases with no gene match: 8. Germline CDR1 LNHNV, CDR2 YYDKDF (reference sequence). This CDR3 spans 15 amino acids. As DNA, the CDR3 is TGTGCCACCAGCCCCGACAGGGCGACTTACAATGAGCAGTTCTTC. Its protein is CATSPDRATYNEQFF.

At least ten counts were recorded for this clonotype. V usage is TRBV7-6 and J usage is TRBJ2-1; possibly TRBD2 for D (6 bases). The CDR3 length is 14 residues. Germline assignment: CDR1 SGHVS and CDR2 FNYEAQ. V was trimmed by 0 bases and J by 7 bases, leaving 10 bases between them. CDR3 DNA: TGTGCCAGCAGCTTAGCGGGAGGAGTGAATGAGCAGTTCTTC. Its protein is CASSLAGGVNEQFF.

This clonotype was picked up a small number of times. The chain recombines TRBV5-4 with TRBJ1-4; D remains ambiguous. CDR1 and CDR2 from the germline V gene are SGHNT and YYREEE (reference sequence). V gave up 0 bases and J gave up 8 bases, with 8 bases separating them. This CDR3 spans 13 amino acids. The CDR3 region has the DNA TGTGCCAGCAGCTTGGGTTTCGGGGAAAAACTGTTTTTT. The encoded protein is CASSLGFGEKLFF. Based on the CDR3 plus reference TRBV5-4 and TRBJ1-4, the full variable domain is ETGVTQSPTHLIKTRGQQVTLRCSSQSGHNTVSWYQQALGQGPQFIFQYYREEENGRGNFPPRFSGLQFPNYSSELNVNALELDDSALYLCASSLGFGEKLFFGSGTQLSVL.

The V call is TRBV9, the J call TRBJ2-7; the D is unclear. Looked up from germline, CDR1 is SGDLS and CDR2 is YYNGEE. The ends were cut back, 0 bases at V and 0 bases at J, with 7 bases in the middle. The CDR3 is 14 amino acids. The CDR3 DNA sequence: TGTGCCAGCAGCGTAGTTCAGAACTCCTACGAGCAGTACTTC. As protein: CASSVVQNSYEQYF.

With regard to this clonotype: It may be a read error: a sequence one base away is much more abundant. Here the CDR3 omits its conserved ending phenylalanine or tryptophan, so a read error is the likely source. The V call is TRBV10-3, the J call TRBJ2-7; 7 positions match TRBD1. Germline V gene data show CDR1 as ENHRY and CDR2 as SYGVKD. Trimming removed 2 bases from V and 5 bases from J; junction bases left unmatched: 3. The CDR3 length is 13 residues. Here the CDR3 reads CAISEDRAHEQYS. CDR3 bases: TGTGCCATCAGTGAGGACAGGGCCCACGAGCAGTACTCC.